The clone carrying this T cell receptor (beta chain) was recorded only once. This sample is drawn from a study of shared clonotypes between healthy human individuals. Whole-study context: Per donor, CD8 memory used one plate, CD8 naive used two, CD4 memory used three and CD4 naive used three.

CD45RO-negative cells were positively selected for CCR7, leaving out terminally differentiated effector memory CD45RA+ cells. Trimming took 4 bases from V and 1 from J, leaving 11 bases between them. The CDR3 extends over 16 amino acids. Germline loops: CDR1 SGHAT, CDR2 FQNNGV. Some clones are missing from TCRdb's copy, which holds only in-frame ones; the method was immunoSEQ multiplex PCR. In the table there are roughly 550,000 clones, less than 97% of which are singletons. This chain uses TRBV11-2 with TRBJ1-6; TRBD1 might be the D (6 bases). Source material: naive CD8+ T cells sorted from blood. This receptor was taken from a woman younger than 45 in good health. This CDR3 is CASSSTGYSYNSPLHF. In nucleotides, the CDR3 is TGTGCCAGCAGCTCCACAGGGTATTCCTATAATTCACCCCTCCACTTT.